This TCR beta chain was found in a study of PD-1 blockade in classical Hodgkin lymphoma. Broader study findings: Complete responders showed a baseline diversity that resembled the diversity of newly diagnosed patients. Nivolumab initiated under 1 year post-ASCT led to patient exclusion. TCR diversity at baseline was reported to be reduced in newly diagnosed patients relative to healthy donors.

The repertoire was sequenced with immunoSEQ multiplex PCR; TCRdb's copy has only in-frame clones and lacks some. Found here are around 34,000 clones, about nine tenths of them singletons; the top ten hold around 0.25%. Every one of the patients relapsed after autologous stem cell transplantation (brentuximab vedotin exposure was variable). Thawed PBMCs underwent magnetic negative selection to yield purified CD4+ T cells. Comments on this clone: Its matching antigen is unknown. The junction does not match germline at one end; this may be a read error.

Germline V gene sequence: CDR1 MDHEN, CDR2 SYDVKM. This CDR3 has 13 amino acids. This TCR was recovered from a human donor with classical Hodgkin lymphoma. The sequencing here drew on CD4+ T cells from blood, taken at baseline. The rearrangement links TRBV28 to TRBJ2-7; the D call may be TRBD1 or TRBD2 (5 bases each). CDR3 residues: CASSIAPPGPTVF. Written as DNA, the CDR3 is TGTGCCAGCAGCATAGCCCCCCCGGGACCCACAGTCTTC.